This TCR beta chain is from a study of graft-versus-host responses after intestinal transplantation. Overall study: Uniformly, recipients were administered anti-thymocyte globulin induction with subsequent tacrolimus and steroids for roughly three years.

Study conclusions and caveats: An association linked early post-transplant HvG declines with peak circulating GvH clone levels. GvH clonotypes were identified within recipient marrow, with a subset emerging first in ileum or blood. High graft-versus-host to host-versus-graft clonal ratios were found in allografts of patients who had graft-donor T cell macrochimerism.

Germline-derived CDR1 and CDR2 are MNHNY and SVGAGI (reference sequence). The CDR3 length is 11 residues. TCRdb's copy holds only in-frame clones and misses some; the assay was immunoSEQ multiplex PCR. The sample contains 100,000 or so clones, 80% to 95% of which appear only once. Of note for this clone: Its antigen remains unidentified.

This specimen was unstimulated CD8+ T cells sorted from spleen or lymph node cells, taken before transplant. The chain has TRBV6-6 and TRBJ2-5, with D possibly being TRBD2 (5 bases). Judging by the DNA end, TRBJ2-7 fits better; the J call may be wrong. The TCR was taken from a human donor who was the organ donor for an intestinal transplant. CDR3 loop: CASSLSDEQYF. DNA of the CDR3: TGTGCCAGCAGTCTTAGCGACGAGCAGTACTTC.